The sequence of this T cell receptor (beta chain) was determined in a study of siplizumab effects on memory and regulatory T cells. Notes on the study in general: A major contribution to the alloresponse seemed to be made by naive T cells, which seemed more diverse than memory cells.

About this clone itself: The target antigen is unknown.

Method: immunoSEQ multiplex PCR; TCRdb's copy keeps in-frame clones and lacks some. The table has around 100,000 clones, 93% seen once; the top ten hold 0.55% to 0.8%. The sequence was obtained from a human donor in good health. The sequencing input was Tregs sorted from blood.

In DNA, the CDR3 is TGTGCCAGCAGCTTGTTTAGGGGGCCCGACACCGGGGAGCTGTTTTTT. The encoded protein is CASSLFRGPDTGELFF. J is TRBJ2-2 and V is TRBV5-4; 7 positions match TRBD1. J lost 3 bases, V lost 1 base, and 6 bases had no gene match. Germline values: CDR1 SGHNT, CDR2 YYREEE (reference sequence). The CDR3 is 16 residues long. The full variable domain, rest sourced from reference TRBV5-4 and TRBJ2-2, is ETGVTQSPTHLIKTRGQQVTLRCSSQSGHNTVSWYQQALGQGPQFIFQYYREEENGRGNFPPRFSGLQFPNYSSELNVNALELDDSALYLCASSLFRGPDTGELFFGEGSRLTVL.